The next 5 T cell receptor beta chains were all read from a single sample in a study of cytomegalovirus exposure and HLA in healthy donors. Use of 60 Vbeta and 13 Jbeta primers characterized the PCR. The assay was immunoSEQ multiplex PCR, and TCRdb's table has in-frame clones only and misses some. This table holds 150,000 to 200,000 clones, roughly 81% found once. The sequenced material came from PBMCs. The origin of the receptors is a woman younger than 30 in good health and CMV-seropositive.

This clone was seen a single time. The chain employs TRBV10-1 and TRBJ1-1, with 10 bases fitting TRBD1. The CDR3 consists of 15 residues. V shed 0 bases and J 4 bases; nucleotides not matched to a gene: 2. Germline lookup yields CDR1 WNHNN and CDR2 SYGVQD (reference sequence). CDR3 sequence reads: CASSESRTGGTEAFF. DNA for the CDR3: TGCGCCAGCAGTGAGTCTAGGACAGGGGGCACTGAAGCTTTCTTT.

The rearrangement joins TRBV4-1 to TRBJ1-2; D gene unclear. V was clipped by 2 bases and J by 8 bases, with 15 bases between them. Germline V gene lookup returns CDR1 MGHRA and CDR2 YSYEKL. CDR3 length: 14 amino acids. The CDR3 bases are TGCGCCAGCAGCCAATTACAGCTGCCGGCCGGCTACACCTTC. As protein: CASSQLQLPAGYTF.

This chain connects TRBV20-1 to TRBJ1-1; D is ambiguous. Trimming left V 6 bases short and J 5 bases short, with 10 bases between. This CDR3 has 11 residues. Germline CDR1 reads DFQATT; CDR2 reads SNEGSKA (reference sequence). This CDR3 reads CSATVVTEAFF. The CDR3 DNA reads as TGCAGTGCCACAGTAGTAACTGAAGCTTTCTTT.

The sample holds one count of this clone. The chain joins TRBV11-2 to TRBJ2-2, with 7 bases lining up with TRBD1. The J segment lost 3 bases and the V segment lost 6 bases, leaving 7 bases of the junction unmatched. CDR1 SGHAT and CDR2 FQNNGV come from the germline V gene. The CDR3 runs to 15 residues. The CDR3 DNA reads TGTGCCAGCAGTCCTCGCACAGGGGACACCGGGGAGCTGTTTTTT. Protein sequence: CASSPRTGDTGELFF.

The chain is built from TRBV27 and TRBJ1-2; 11 bases align to TRBD1. The CDR3 spans 15 residues. J was trimmed by 2 bases and V by 7 bases; bases with no gene match: 6. From germline, CDR1 is MNHEY and CDR2 SMNVEV (reference sequence). CDR3 residues: CASTPDRGLNYGYTF. CDR3 coding DNA: TGTGCCAGCACTCCGGACAGGGGGCTAAACTATGGCTACACCTTC.